A single sample gave rise to the 24 T cell receptor beta chains below, sequenced in a study of response to subunit inactivated influenza vaccine. TCRdb reanalysed the RT-PCR reads using MiXCR and keeps one entry per CDR3 protein. In the table there are approximately 250,000 distinct CDR3 sequences, less than 15% of which are singletons. The sample consisted of non-naive T cells sorted from PBMCs, taken approximately 15 days before vaccination. The receptor set was obtained from a man in his forties or fifties who received an inactivated influenza vaccine.

This clonotype was picked up a small number of times. The J gene is TRBJ1-6, the V gene TRBV20-1; D perhaps matches TRBD1 (6 bases). The V end lost 1 base, the J end lost 2 bases, and 12 bases lay between the germline ends. CDR3 length: 16 amino acids. Germline lookup yields CDR1 DFQATT and CDR2 SNEGSKA (reference sequence). The CDR3 sequence: CSARAKNRAYNSPLHF. The CDR3 nucleotides are TGCAGTGCTAGAGCTAAGAACAGGGCCTATAATTCACCCCTCCACTTT.

This CDR3 reads CSARDRLAGGEQYF. The DNA for the CDR3 is TGCAGTGCTAGAGATCGGCTAGCGGGGGGTGAGCAGTACTTC. The V gene is TRBV20-1, the J gene TRBJ2-7; 11 nucleotides align to TRBD2. V lost 0 bases and J lost 7; bases outside the gene matches: 5. The germline CDR1 and CDR2 sequences are DFQATT and SNEGSKA (reference sequence). The CDR3 has 14 amino acids.

In its sample, this clonotype was seen a few times. J is TRBJ2-1 and V is TRBV5-1; 7 positions match TRBD1. Germline V lookup: CDR1 SGHRS, CDR2 YFSETQ. After removal of 4 bases from V and 5 bases from J, the junction contained 12 bases not matched to a gene. CDR3 length: 16 amino acids. The CDR3: CASSLRGGLSNNEQFF. For the CDR3, the DNA is TGCGCCAGCAGCCTAAGAGGGGGCCTGAGTAACAATGAGCAGTTCTTC.

In this sample, this clonotype turned up a few times. This rearrangement joins TRBV7-9 to TRBJ2-1, with TRBD2 matching 8 bases. Germline loops: CDR1 SEHNR, CDR2 FQNEAQ (reference sequence). The J segment lost 3 bases and the V segment lost 5 bases, leaving 6 bases of the junction unmatched. This CDR3 is built from 15 residues. The CDR3 DNA is TGTGCCAGCAGCGTGACGACTAGCGTCTACAATGAGCAGTTCTTC. Residues: CASSVTTSVYNEQFF.

The chain combines TRBV20-1 with TRBJ2-3; 7 nucleotides line up with TRBD1. V was pared by 2 bases and J by 2 bases, with 4 bases of the junction left unmatched. The CDR3 is 14 residues long. Per the germline V gene, CDR1 is DFQATT and CDR2 is SNEGSKA (reference sequence). The CDR3: CSARPDRTTDTQYF. CDR3 nucleotide sequence: TGCAGTGCTAGACCGGACAGGACCACAGATACGCAGTATTTT.

At least ten counts were recorded for this clonotype. The chain links TRBV27 to TRBJ2-6, with TRBD1 matching 9 bases. Germline V gives CDR1 MNHEY, CDR2 SMNVEV (reference sequence). V lost 4 bases and J lost 3; bases outside the gene matches: 7. This CDR3 comprises 17 residues. CDR3 nucleotide sequence: TGTGCCAGCAGTTACACAGGGGGCGCAGGTGGGGCCAACGTCCTGACTTTC. Translating gives CASSYTGGAGGANVLTF.

The gene calls are TRBV27 and TRBJ1-5; tentatively, D is TRBD1 (5 bases). There are 15 residues in the CDR3. Trimming stripped 4 bases from V and 2 bases from J, with 12 bases between. Germline CDR1 is MNHEY and CDR2 is SMNVEV (reference sequence). The CDR3 is CASSSQGFRNQPQHF. DNA of the CDR3: TGTGCCAGCAGTTCTCAGGGTTTCCGCAATCAGCCCCAGCATTTT.

There are many counts of this clonotype. The rearrangement uses TRBV5-5 and TRBJ2-5; D is unresolved. Looked up from germline, CDR1 is SGHKS and CDR2 is YYEKEE (reference sequence). The CDR3 contains 13 residues. V lost 0 bases, J lost 7 bases, and 10 bases lay in between. The CDR3 region is CASSLEGPGTQYF. CDR3 sequence (DNA): TGTGCCAGCAGCTTGGAAGGTCCAGGGACCCAGTACTTC.

The sample holds one count of this clonotype. One junction end does not reproduce the germline sequence, and a read error may be involved. The CDR3 reads CSARVSGGVNEQFF. The CDR3 DNA follows: TGCAGTGCCAGAGTTTCGGGAGGAGTCAATGAGCAGTTCTTC. This chain uses TRBV20-1 with TRBJ2-1; 7 bases are shared with TRBD2. The CDR3 covers 14 residues. CDR1 and CDR2 from the germline V gene are DFQATT and SNEGSKA (reference sequence).

This clonotype was seen more than once but under ten times. The chain is built from TRBV5-1 and TRBJ2-5; D is unclear. The CDR3 extends over 14 amino acids. CDR1 and CDR2 from the germline V gene are SGHRS and YFSETQ. Trimming left V 4 bases short and J 5 bases short, with 15 bases between. CDR3 sequence reads: CASSPEPQAETQYF. Written as DNA, the CDR3 is TGCGCCAGCAGCCCGGAACCTCAAGCGGAGACCCAGTACTTC. Looking up the rest from reference TRBV5-1 and TRBJ2-5 gives the full variable domain: KAGVTQTPRYLIKTRGQQVTLSCSPISGHRSVSWYQQTPGQGLQFLFEYFSETQRNKGNFPGRFSGRQFSNSRSEMNVSTLELGDSALYLCASSPEPQAETQYFGPGTRLLVL.

V is TRBV12-3 or TRBV12-4 and J is TRBJ2-5, with a weak D call TRBD1 (5 bases). V lost 5 bases and J lost 5, with 15 bases in between. The CDR3 is 14 residues long. DNA for the CDR3: TGTGCCAGCAGTAAATCAGGGTTCGGCGAGACCCAGTACTTC. Translating gives CASSKSGFGETQYF.

This clonotype has a handful of counts. V and J are TRBV15 and TRBJ1-5; 11 positions match TRBD1. Germline CDR1 LNHNV, CDR2 YYDKDF (reference sequence). CDR3 size: 19 residues. V was pared by 0 bases and J by 0 bases, with 7 bases of the junction left unmatched. CDR3 nucleotide sequence: TGTGCCACCAGCAGAGATTCCCCGGGACAGGGGGATAGCAATCAGCCCCAGCATTTT. Translated, it gives CATSRDSPGQGDSNQPQHF.

This clonotype was counted ten times or more. The chain couples TRBV28 to TRBJ1-4; weak D call: TRBD1 (6 bases). V lost 5 bases, J lost 8 bases, and 15 bases lay in between. The CDR3 loop spans 14 amino acids. Germline V lookup: CDR1 MDHEN, CDR2 SYDVKM. CDR3 amino acids: CASSKGVTSEKLFF. The CDR3 DNA sequence: TGTGCCAGCAGTAAGGGGGTGACGAGCGAAAAACTGTTTTTT. Combining the CDR3 with reference TRBV28 and TRBJ1-4 gives the whole variable domain DVKVTQSSRYLVKRTGEKVFLECVQDMDHENMFWYRQDPGLGLRLIYFSYDVKMKEKGDIPEGYSVSREKKERFSLILESASTNQTSMYLCASSKGVTSEKLFFGSGTQLSVL.

CDR3 protein: CASSQERGGYTF. DNA of the CDR3: TGTGCCAGCAGCCAAGAAAGGGGGGGCTACACCTTC. V gene TRBV4-2 combines with J gene TRBJ1-2; maybe TRBD1 (6 bases). Per the germline V gene, CDR1 is LGHNA and CDR2 is YNFKEQ. The CDR3 totals 12 residues. The V end was cut by 0 bases, the J end by 8 bases, with 7 bases between.

Here the CDR3 reads CASSSGTATDTQYF. CDR3 in DNA: TGTGCCAGCAGCTCCGGGACTGCCACAGATACGCAGTATTTT. The chain links TRBV5-4 to TRBJ2-3; D is perhaps TRBD2 (6 bases). Trimming took off 3 bases at V and 2 bases at J, with 10 bases between the two ends. The CDR3 sequence is 14 residues long. Germline lookup yields CDR1 SGHNT and CDR2 YYREEE (reference sequence).

This clonotype has a handful of counts. CDR3 region: CASRPTGVETQYF. DNA of the CDR3: TGTGCCAGCAGACCCACAGGGGTAGAGACCCAGTACTTC. J is TRBJ2-5 and V is TRBV7-6; 7 nucleotides agree with TRBD1. Germline values: CDR1 SGHVS, CDR2 FNYEAQ. The CDR3 sequence is 13 residues long. V lost 6 bases and J lost 4; bases outside the gene matches: 5.

This clonotype was counted between two and nine times. The chain carries TRBV7-2 and TRBJ2-7, with 7 bases that match TRBD1. V was clipped by 4 bases and J by 5 bases; unmatched bases: 8. Germline CDR1 is SGHTA and CDR2 is FQGNSA. The CDR3 loop spans 14 amino acids. CDR3 protein: CASSSLLTGNEQYF. Here the CDR3 DNA reads TGTGCCAGCAGCTCACTCCTGACAGGGAACGAGCAGTACTTC. Combining the CDR3 with reference TRBV7-2 and TRBJ2-7 gives the whole variable domain GAGVSQSPSNKVTEKGKDVELRCDPISGHTALYWYRQSLGQGLEFLIYFQGNSAPDKSGLPSDRFSAERTGGSVSTLTIQRTQQEDSAVYLCASSSLLTGNEQYFGPGTRLTVT.

This rearrangement joins TRBV5-6 to TRBJ1-6, with D unresolved. This CDR3 spans 13 amino acids. CDR1 is SGHDT, CDR2 YYEEEE, per germline. V lost 3 bases, J lost 3 bases, and 4 bases lay in between. The CDR3 loop reads CASSSGYNSPLHF. The CDR3 DNA is TGTGCCAGCAGCTCCGGCTATAATTCACCCCTCCACTTT.

This clonotype was observed at least ten times. The chain has TRBV29-1 and TRBJ2-4; no definite D call. CDR1 SQVTM and CDR2 ANQGSEA come from the germline V gene. V was cut by 4 bases and J by 4 bases, with 5 bases left in between. The CDR3 spans 11 residues. CDR3 sequence (DNA): TGCAGCGTTGGCGTTAAAAACATTCAGTACTTC. Translating gives CSVGVKNIQYF. Looking up the rest from reference TRBV29-1 and TRBJ2-4 gives the full variable domain: SAVISQKPSRDICQRGTSLTIQCQVDSQVTMMFWYRQQPGQSLTLIATANQGSEATYESGFVIDKFPISRPNLTFSTLTVSNMSPEDSSIYLCSVGVKNIQYFGAGTRLSVL.

This clonotype was observed many times. The chain is built from TRBV12-3 or TRBV12-4 and TRBJ2-7; D ambiguous. Trimming stripped 5 bases from V and 0 bases from J, with 8 bases between. This CDR3 spans 13 amino acids. The CDR3 reads CASSPRNSYEQYF. The CDR3 DNA is TGTGCCAGCAGTCCGCGCAACTCCTACGAGCAGTACTTC.

The chain combines TRBV28 with TRBJ1-5, with D tentatively TRBD1 (5 bases). The germline V gene has CDR1 MDHEN and CDR2 SYDVKM. Deletions cut 4 bases from V and 0 bases from J, with 13 bases between. The CDR3 length is 16 residues. The CDR3 coding sequence is TGTGCCAGCAGTTCTAATAAGGGACTTAGCAATCAGCCCCAGCATTTT. It is translated as CASSSNKGLSNQPQHF.

A note on this clonotype: One end of the junction is discordant with germline, which a read error may explain. The chain recombines TRBV7-2 with TRBJ1-1, with D perhaps TRBD1 (5 bases). CDR3 size: 17 residues. Germline CDR1 and CDR2: SGHTA and FQGNSA. This CDR3 is CASSLLGGQVTNTESFF. The CDR3 region has the DNA TGTGCCAGCAGCTTATTGGGGGGTCAGGTGACGAACACTGAATCTTTCTTT.

The table lists this clonotype with a few counts. V gene TRBV20-1 combines with J gene TRBJ2-7, with TRBD2 identical over 8 bases. Germline V lookup: CDR1 DFQATT, CDR2 SNEGSKA (reference sequence). This CDR3 comprises 18 residues. V lost 0 bases to trimming and J lost 2 bases; unmatched junction nucleotides: 15. In nucleotides, the CDR3 is TGCAGTGCTAGAGATAGGTCTCTAGCGGGTCCACCAACCTACGAGCAGTACTTC. Translated, it gives CSARDRSLAGPPTYEQYF.

The sample holds many counts of this clonotype. The chain has TRBV5-5 and TRBJ1-5, with 9 bases fitting TRBD1. Germline V gives CDR1 SGHKS, CDR2 YYEKEE (reference sequence). V gave up 3 bases and J gave up 6 bases; unmatched junction bases: 10. The CDR3 has 16 amino acids. The CDR3 loop reads CASSWITGGGGQPQHF. The CDR3, as DNA: TGTGCCAGCAGCTGGATTACAGGGGGCGGAGGTCAGCCCCAGCATTTT.